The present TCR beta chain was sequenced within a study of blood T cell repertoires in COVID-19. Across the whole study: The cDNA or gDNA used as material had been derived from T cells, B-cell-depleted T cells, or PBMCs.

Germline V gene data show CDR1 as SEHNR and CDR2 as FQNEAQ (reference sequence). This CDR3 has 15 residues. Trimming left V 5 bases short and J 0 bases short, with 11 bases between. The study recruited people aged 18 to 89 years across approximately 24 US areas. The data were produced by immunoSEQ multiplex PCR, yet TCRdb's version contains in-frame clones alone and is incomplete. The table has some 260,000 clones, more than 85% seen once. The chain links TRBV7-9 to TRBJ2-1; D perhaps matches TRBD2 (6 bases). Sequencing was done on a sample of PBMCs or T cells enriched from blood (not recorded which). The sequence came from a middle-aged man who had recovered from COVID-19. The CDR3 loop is CASSHTSLSYNEQFF. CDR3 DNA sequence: TGTGCCAGCAGCCACACTAGCCTCTCCTACAATGAGCAGTTCTTC. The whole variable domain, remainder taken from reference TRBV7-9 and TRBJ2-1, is DTGVSQNPRHKITKRGQNVTFRCDPISEHNRLYWYRQTLGQGPEFLTYFQNEAQLEKSRLLSDRFSAERPKGSFSTLEIQRTEQGDSAMYLCASSHTSLSYNEQFFGPGTRLTVL.